This note documents a single T cell receptor beta chain sequence. Assay: immunoSEQ multiplex PCR; the TCRdb copy retains only in-frame clones and omits some. The sample yields roughly 110,000 clones, around 90% seen once. The data originate from a study of T cells after somatic rescue of genetic block. Sequenced input: peripheral blood mononuclear cells (PBMCs). The origin of this receptor is a woman in her late teens or twenties.

The CDR3 region is CASSSPGTGDLSEAFF. The CDR3 DNA reads TGTGCCAGCAGTTCCCCCGGGACAGGGGACCTAAGTGAAGCTTTCTTT. The V gene is TRBV28, the J gene TRBJ1-1, with 10 bases matching TRBD1. Germline V lookup: CDR1 MDHEN, CDR2 SYDVKM. Unmatched junction bases numbered 12, after V lost 4 bases and J lost 7 bases. The CDR3 has 16 amino acids.